Sequencing of this TCR beta chain was carried out in a study of blood T cells in healthy people across ages. As for the study in general: Capture via template switching afforded approximately one barcoded beta molecule per two T cells. Study observations and caveats: Diversity of TCR beta per million T cells declined in a roughly linear way with age. Estimates drawn from one million T cells were deemed to understate diversity.

It was with a sample-barcoded 5' primer and a J-beta primer mix that a second PCR of roughly 7 to 11 cycles was run. TCRdb used MiXCR to reprocess the 5' RACE reads, holding one entry per CDR3 protein. Of approximately 770,000 distinct CDR3 sequences in the sample, 55% to 75% were seen once. Of note for this clonotype: Its target is not known.

With 7 bases removed from V and 9 bases from J, the gap between germline ends came to 13 bases. In germline, CDR1 is SGHTA, CDR2 FQGNSA. The CDR3 is 12 residues long. Donors gave 8 to 10 milliliters of peripheral blood apiece. Sequencing was done on a sample of blood. The chain is built from TRBV7-2 and TRBJ2-4; D gene unclear. The TCR was taken from a man younger than 45 in good health. The CDR3 nucleotides read TGTGCCAGCAACCGCTTGGGTGGCATTCAGTACTTC. Its protein product is CASNRLGGIQYF.